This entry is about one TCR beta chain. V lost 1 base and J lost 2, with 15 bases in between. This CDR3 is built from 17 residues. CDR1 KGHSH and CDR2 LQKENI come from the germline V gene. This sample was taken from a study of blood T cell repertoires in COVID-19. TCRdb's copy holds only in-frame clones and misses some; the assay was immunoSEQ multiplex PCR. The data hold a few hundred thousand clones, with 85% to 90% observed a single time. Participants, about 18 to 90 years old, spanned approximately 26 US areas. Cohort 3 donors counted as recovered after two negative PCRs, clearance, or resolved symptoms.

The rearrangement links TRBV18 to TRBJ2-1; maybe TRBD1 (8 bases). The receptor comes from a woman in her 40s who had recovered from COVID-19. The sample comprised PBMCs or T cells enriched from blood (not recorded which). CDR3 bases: TGTGCCAGCTCACCACTGGGAGGGACAGGAACCTACAATGAGCAGTTCTTC. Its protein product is CASSPLGGTGTYNEQFF.